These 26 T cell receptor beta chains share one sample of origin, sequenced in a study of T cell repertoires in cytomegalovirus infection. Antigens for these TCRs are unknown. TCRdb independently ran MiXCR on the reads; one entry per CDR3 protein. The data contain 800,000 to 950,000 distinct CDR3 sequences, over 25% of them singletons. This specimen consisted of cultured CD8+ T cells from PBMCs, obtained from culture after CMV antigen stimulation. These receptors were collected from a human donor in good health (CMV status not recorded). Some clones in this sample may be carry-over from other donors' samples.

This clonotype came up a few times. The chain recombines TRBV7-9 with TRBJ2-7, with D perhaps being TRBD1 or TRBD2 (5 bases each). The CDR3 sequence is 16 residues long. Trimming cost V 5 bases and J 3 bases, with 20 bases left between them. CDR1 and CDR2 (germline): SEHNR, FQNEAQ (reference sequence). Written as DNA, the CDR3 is TGTGCCAGCAGCCAGGGAGACTCCTCTTTCGACTACGAGCAGTACTTC. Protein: CASSQGDSSFDYEQYF.

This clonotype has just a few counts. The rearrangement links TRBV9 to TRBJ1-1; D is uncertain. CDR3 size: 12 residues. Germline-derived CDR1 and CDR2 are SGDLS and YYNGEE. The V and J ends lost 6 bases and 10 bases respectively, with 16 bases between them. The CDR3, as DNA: TGTGCCAGCACCGAGATCGGTGCTGGAGCTTTCTTT. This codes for CASTEIGAGAFF.

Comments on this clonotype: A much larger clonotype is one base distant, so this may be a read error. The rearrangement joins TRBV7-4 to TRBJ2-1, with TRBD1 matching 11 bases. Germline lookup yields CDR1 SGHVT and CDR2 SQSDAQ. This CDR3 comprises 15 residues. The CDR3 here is CANSFGQGANNEQFF. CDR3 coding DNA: TGTGCCAACAGCTTCGGACAGGGGGCGAACAATGAGCAGTTCTTC.

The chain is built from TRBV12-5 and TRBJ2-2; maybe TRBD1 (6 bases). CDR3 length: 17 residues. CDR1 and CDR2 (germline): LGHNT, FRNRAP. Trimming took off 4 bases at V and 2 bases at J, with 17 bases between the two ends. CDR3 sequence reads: CASGSPPRGPNTGELFF. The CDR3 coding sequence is TGTGCTAGTGGTTCCCCCCCCAGGGGTCCTAACACCGGGGAGCTGTTTTTT. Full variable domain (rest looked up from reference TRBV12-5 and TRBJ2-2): DARVTQTPRHKVTEMGQEVTMRCQPILGHNTVFWYRQTMMQGLELLAYFRNRAPLDDSGMPKDRFSAEMPDATLATLKIQPSEPRDSAVYFCASGSPPRGPNTGELFFGEGSRLTVL.

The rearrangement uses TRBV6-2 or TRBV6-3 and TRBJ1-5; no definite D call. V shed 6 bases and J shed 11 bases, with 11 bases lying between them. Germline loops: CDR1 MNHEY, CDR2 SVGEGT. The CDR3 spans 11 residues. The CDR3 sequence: CASSSSLAQHF. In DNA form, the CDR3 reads TGTGCCAGCAGCTCCAGCCTGGCCCAGCATTTT.

CDR3 in DNA: TGTGCCACCAGCAGTGTAGCGGGGGAGGTGGGTCAGCCCCAGCATTTT. Encoded protein: CATSSVAGEVGQPQHF. This chain links TRBV15 with TRBJ1-5; tentative D call: TRBD1 (5 bases). CDR1 is LNHNV, CDR2 YYDKDF, per germline (reference sequence). The CDR3 loop spans 16 amino acids. With 3 bases removed from V and 6 bases from J, the gap between germline ends came to 18 bases.

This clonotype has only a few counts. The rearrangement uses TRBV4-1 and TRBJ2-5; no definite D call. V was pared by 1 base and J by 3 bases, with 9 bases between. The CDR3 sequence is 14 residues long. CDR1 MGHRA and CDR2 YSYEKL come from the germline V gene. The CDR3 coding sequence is TGCGCCAGCAGCCAAGTTACGGGTGAAGAGACCCAGTACTTC. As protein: CASSQVTGEETQYF.

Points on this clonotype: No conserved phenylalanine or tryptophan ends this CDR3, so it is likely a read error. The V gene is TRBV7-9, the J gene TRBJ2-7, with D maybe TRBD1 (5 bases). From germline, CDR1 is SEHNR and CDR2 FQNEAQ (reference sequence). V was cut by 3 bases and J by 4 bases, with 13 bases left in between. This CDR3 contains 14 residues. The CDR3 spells CASSFTLQGYEQYI. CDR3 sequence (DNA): TGTGCCAGCAGCTTTACTCTCCAGGGTTACGAGCAGTACATC.

Written as DNA, the CDR3 is TGTGCCAGCAGGGTTTCCGAAAAACTGTTTTTT. Translated, it gives CASRVSEKLFF. This chain connects TRBV25-1 to TRBJ1-4; D not resolved. CDR3 length: 11 residues. V lost 6 bases and J 8 bases, leaving 7 bases between the germline ends. The germline gives CDR1 MGHDK, CDR2 SYGVNS.

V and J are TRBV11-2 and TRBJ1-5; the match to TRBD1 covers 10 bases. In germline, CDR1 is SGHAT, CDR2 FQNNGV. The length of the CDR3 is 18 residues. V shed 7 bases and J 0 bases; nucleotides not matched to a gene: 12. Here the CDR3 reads CASTNRDRGDYSNQPQHF. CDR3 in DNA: TGTGCCAGCACCAACCGGGACAGGGGCGATTATAGCAATCAGCCCCAGCATTTT.

The CDR3 region is CASSPRDYQLTDTQYF. As DNA, the CDR3 is TGCGCCAGCAGCCCCCGGGACTACCAGTTGACAGATACGCAGTATTTT. V usage is TRBV4-3 and J usage is TRBJ2-3; 7 positions match TRBD2. Germline-derived CDR1 and CDR2 are LGHNA and YSLEER. The CDR3 runs 16 residues. Germline trimming cut 4 bases from V and 3 bases from J; bases unmatched to any gene: 10.

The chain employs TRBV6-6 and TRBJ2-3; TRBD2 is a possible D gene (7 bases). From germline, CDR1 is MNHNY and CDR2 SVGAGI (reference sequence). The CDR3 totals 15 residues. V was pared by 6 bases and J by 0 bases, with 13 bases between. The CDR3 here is CASRRGPSSTDTQYF. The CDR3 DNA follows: TGTGCCAGCAGGCGGGGGCCATCTAGCACAGATACGCAGTATTTT.

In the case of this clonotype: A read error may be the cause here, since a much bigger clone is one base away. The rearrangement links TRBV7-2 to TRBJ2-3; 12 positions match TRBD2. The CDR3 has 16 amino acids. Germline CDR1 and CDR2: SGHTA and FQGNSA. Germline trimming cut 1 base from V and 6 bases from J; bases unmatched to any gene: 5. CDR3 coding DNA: TGTGCCAGCAGCTTAGATCTAGCGGGGGGGTGGGATACGCAGTATTTT. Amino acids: CASSLDLAGGWDTQYF.

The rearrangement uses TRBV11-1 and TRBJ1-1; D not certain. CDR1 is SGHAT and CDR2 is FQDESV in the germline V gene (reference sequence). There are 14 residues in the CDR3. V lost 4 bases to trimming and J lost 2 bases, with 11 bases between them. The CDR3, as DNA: TGTGCCAGCAGCTGGGCCATACTAAACACTGAAGCTTTCTTT. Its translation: CASSWAILNTEAFF.

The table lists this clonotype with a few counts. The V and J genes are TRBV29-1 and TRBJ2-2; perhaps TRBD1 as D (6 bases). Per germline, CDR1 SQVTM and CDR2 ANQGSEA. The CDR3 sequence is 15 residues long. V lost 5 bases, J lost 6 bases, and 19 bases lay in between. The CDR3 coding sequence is TGCAGCGTTATAAACATTCAACAGGGTGCCGGGGAGCTGTTTTTT. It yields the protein CSVINIQQGAGELFF.

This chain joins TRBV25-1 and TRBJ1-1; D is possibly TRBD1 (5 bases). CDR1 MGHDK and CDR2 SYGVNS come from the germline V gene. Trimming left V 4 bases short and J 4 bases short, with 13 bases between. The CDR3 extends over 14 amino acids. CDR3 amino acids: CASSASGFGTEAFF. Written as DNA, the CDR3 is TGTGCCAGCAGTGCCTCAGGGTTTGGCACTGAAGCTTTCTTT.

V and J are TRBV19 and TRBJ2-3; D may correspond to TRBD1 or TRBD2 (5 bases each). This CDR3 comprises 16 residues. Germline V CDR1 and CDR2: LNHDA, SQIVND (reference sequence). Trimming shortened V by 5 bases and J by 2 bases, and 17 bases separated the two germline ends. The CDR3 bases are TGTGCCAGTAGTCCCCAGAGAGGGGCAGACACAGATACGCAGTATTTT. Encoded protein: CASSPQRGADTDTQYF. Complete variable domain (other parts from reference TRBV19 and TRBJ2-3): DGGITQSPKYLFRKEGQNVTLSCEQNLNHDAMYWYRQDPGQGLRLIYYSQIVNDFQKGDIAEGYSVSREKKESFPLTVTSAQKNPTAFYLCASSPQRGADTDTQYFGPGTRLTVL.

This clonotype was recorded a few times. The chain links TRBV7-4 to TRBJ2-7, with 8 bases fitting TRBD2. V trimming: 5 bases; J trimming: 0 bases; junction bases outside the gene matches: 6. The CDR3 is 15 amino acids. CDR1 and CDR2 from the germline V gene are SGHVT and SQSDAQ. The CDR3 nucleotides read TGTGCCAGCAGCCTTAGCGGGGTGCCCTCCTACGAGCAGTACTTC. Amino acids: CASSLSGVPSYEQYF.

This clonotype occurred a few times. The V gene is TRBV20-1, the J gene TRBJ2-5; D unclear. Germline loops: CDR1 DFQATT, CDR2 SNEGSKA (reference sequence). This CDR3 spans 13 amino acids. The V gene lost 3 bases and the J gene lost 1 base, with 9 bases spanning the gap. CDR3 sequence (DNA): TGCAGTGCTAGTTCGGCCGTCCAAGAGACCCAGTACTTC. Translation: CSASSAVQETQYF.

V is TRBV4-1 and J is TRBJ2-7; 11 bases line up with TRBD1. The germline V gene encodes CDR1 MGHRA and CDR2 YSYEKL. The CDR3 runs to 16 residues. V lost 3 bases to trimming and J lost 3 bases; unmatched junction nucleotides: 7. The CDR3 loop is CASSQGTGTGGYEQYF. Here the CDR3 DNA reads TGCGCCAGCAGCCAGGGGACCGGGACAGGGGGCTACGAGCAGTACTTC.

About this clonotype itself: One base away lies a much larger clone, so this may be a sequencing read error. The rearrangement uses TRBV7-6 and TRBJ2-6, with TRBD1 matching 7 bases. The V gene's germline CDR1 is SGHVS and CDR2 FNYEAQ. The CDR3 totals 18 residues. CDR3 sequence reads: CASSLGRTGSSGANILTF. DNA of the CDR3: TGTGCCAGCAGCTTAGGGAGGACAGGAAGCTCTGGGGCCAACATCCTGACTTTC.

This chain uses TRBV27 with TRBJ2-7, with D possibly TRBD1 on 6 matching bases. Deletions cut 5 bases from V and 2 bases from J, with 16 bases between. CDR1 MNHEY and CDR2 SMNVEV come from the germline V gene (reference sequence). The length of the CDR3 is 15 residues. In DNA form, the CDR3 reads TGTGCCAGCAGTGGCCGAGTACAGGGTACCTACGAGCAGTACTTC. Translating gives CASSGRVQGTYEQYF.

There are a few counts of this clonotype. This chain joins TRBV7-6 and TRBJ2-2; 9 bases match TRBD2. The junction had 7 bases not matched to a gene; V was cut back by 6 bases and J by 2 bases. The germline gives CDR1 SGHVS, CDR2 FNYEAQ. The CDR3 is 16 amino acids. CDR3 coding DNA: TGTGCCAGCAGAGAGAGCGGGGGGCTAAACACCGGGGAGCTGTTTTTT. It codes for CASRESGGLNTGELFF. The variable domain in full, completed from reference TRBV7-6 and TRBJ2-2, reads GAGVSQSPRYKVTKRGQDVALRCDPISGHVSLYWYRQALGQGPEFLTYFNYEAQQDKSGLPNDRFSAERPEGSISTLTIQRTEQRDSAMYRCASRESGGLNTGELFFGEGSRLTVL.

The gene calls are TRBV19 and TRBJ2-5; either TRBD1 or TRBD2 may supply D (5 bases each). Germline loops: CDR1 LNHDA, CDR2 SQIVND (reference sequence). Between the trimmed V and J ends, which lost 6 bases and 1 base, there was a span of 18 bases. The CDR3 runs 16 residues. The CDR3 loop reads CASSPRGVGVQETQYF. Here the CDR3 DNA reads TGTGCCAGTAGCCCAAGGGGCGTGGGGGTCCAAGAGACCCAGTACTTC. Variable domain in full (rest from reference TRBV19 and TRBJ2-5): DGGITQSPKYLFRKEGQNVTLSCEQNLNHDAMYWYRQDPGQGLRLIYYSQIVNDFQKGDIAEGYSVSREKKESFPLTVTSAQKNPTAFYLCASSPRGVGVQETQYFGPGTRLLVL.

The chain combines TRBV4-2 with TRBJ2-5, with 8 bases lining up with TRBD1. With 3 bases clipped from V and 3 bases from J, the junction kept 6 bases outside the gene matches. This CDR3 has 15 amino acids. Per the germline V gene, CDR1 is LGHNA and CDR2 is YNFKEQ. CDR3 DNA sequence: TGTGCCAGCAGCCACGAGAGGACAGGGAAAGAGACCCAGTACTTC. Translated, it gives CASSHERTGKETQYF.

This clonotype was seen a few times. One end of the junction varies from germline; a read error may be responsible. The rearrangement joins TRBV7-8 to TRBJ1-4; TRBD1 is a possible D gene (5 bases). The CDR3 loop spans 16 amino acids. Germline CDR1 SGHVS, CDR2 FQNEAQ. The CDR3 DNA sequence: TGTGCCAGCAGCGCCAAAATGGTGGGGCCTAATGAGAAACTGTTTTTT. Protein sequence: CASSAKMVGPNEKLFF.